This TCR beta chain was recorded in a study of shared T cell receptors in the human thymus. Only in-frame clones appear in the TCRdb table, and some are missing; sequencing was by immunoSEQ multiplex PCR. The sample comprises hundreds of thousands of clones, around 87% of which are singletons, and 0.0095% to 0.013% rests with the top ten. V lost 6 bases to trimming and J lost 1 base; unmatched junction nucleotides: 9. The germline V gene encodes CDR1 MDHEN and CDR2 SYDVKM. This CDR3 is built from 16 residues. The same sample was also studied in work on human thymus T cells. That source notes: Related research reported highly overlapping thymic repertoires among unrelated individuals.

The V gene is TRBV28, the J gene TRBJ2-3, with 8 bases aligning to TRBD2. The clonotype originates from a boy under two years old with a congenital heart defect. Sequences were obtained from thymocytes. The chain's CDR3 is CASSFPVTSGTDTQYF. In DNA form, the CDR3 reads TGTGCCAGCAGCTTCCCGGTGACTAGCGGCACAGATACGCAGTATTTT.